The next 14 T cell receptor beta chains were all read from a single sample in a study of blood T cell repertoires in COVID-19. The table came from immunoSEQ multiplex PCR; TCRdb's copy has only in-frame clones and leaves some out. The top ten clones hold 7.1% of a sample with around 250,000 clones, around 90% of them seen once. Sequenced material: peripheral blood. The receptors shown here come from a woman between 65 and 79 years old with active or convalescent COVID-19.

V and J are TRBV6-5 and TRBJ2-5, with TRBD1 matching 9 bases. This CDR3 contains 15 residues. Germline V gives CDR1 MNHEY, CDR2 SVGAGI. J gave up 5 bases and V 6 bases, and 10 bases lay outside the gene matches. This CDR3 is CASSLTGGPWETQYF. CDR3 DNA: TGTGCCAGCAGCCTTACAGGGGGCCCCTGGGAGACCCAGTACTTC.

This clone appeared once. J is TRBJ1-1 and V is TRBV14; 7 nucleotides agree with TRBD1. The CDR3 consists of 14 residues. Germline V gives CDR1 SGHDN, CDR2 FVKESK. Trimming took 4 bases from V and 4 from J; bases not matched to a gene: 6. The CDR3 sequence: CASSLVSGGTEAFF. CDR3 DNA sequence: TGTGCCAGCAGCCTCGTCTCAGGGGGCACTGAAGCTTTCTTT.

V is TRBV7-9 and J is TRBJ1-1; D is ambiguous. CDR1 and CDR2 (germline): SEHNR, FQNEAQ (reference sequence). The length of the CDR3 is 14 residues. Trimming shortened V by 1 base and J by 0 bases, and 6 bases separated the two germline ends. CDR3 loop: CASSLGRMNTEAFF. The CDR3 DNA is TGTGCCAGCAGCTTAGGGAGGATGAACACTGAAGCTTTCTTT.

This clone was recorded a few times. The CDR3: CASSLGLAAGTGGTYEQYF. DNA of the CDR3: TGTGCCAGCAGCTTGGGGTTGGCAGCTGGGACAGGCGGAACCTACGAGCAGTACTTC. This chain joins TRBV5-5 and TRBJ2-7, with TRBD1 matching 8 bases. With V trimmed by 0 bases and J by 2 bases, 16 bases remained unmatched. Germline V gene lookup returns CDR1 SGHKS and CDR2 YYEKEE (reference sequence). This CDR3 contains 19 residues.

This chain connects TRBV19 to TRBJ1-1; D not certain. V lost 3 bases to trimming and J lost 6 bases, with 11 bases between them. The CDR3 consists of 13 residues. Germline-derived CDR1 and CDR2 are LNHDA and SQIVND (reference sequence). CDR3 coding DNA: TGTGCCAGTAGTATGAATCTGAGGGCTGAAGCTTTCTTT. It yields the protein CASSMNLRAEAFF.

This clone was observed a handful of times. This chain connects TRBV5-1 to TRBJ2-7, with 7 bases that match TRBD1. The CDR3 totals 14 residues. V lost 3 bases and J lost 7; bases outside the gene matches: 10. Germline CDR1 is SGHRS and CDR2 is YFSETQ. The CDR3 DNA follows: TGCGCCAGCAGCTCCGACAGGGTCCGAGGGGAGCAGTACTTC. It is translated as CASSSDRVRGEQYF.

The chain employs TRBV4-2 and TRBJ1-5, with D maybe TRBD1 (5 bases). The V and J ends lost 0 bases and 7 bases respectively, with 13 bases between them. This CDR3 spans 15 amino acids. CDR1 LGHNA and CDR2 YNFKEQ come from the germline V gene. The CDR3, as DNA: TGTGCCAGCAGCCAAGAAGATGGGGGGAAACAGCCCCAGCATTTT. It specifies CASSQEDGGKQPQHF.

Here the CDR3 DNA reads TGTGCCGTCAGACAGCCAACTAATGAAAAACTGTTTTTT. This codes for CAVRQPTNEKLFF. This chain uses TRBV19 with TRBJ1-4; D might be TRBD1 (5 bases). V was pared by 11 bases and J by 0 bases, with 10 bases between. The CDR3 totals 13 residues. CDR1 is LNHDA and CDR2 is SQIVND in the germline V gene (reference sequence).

V and J are TRBV2 and TRBJ2-3, with 7 bases identical to TRBD1. This CDR3 is built from 17 residues. Germline lookup yields CDR1 SNHLY and CDR2 FYNNEI. The V and J ends lost 0 bases and 5 bases, in that order; junction bases with no gene match: 11. The CDR3 loop reads CASSEARQGEKQDTQYF. Here the CDR3 DNA reads TGTGCCAGCAGTGAAGCGCGACAGGGCGAGAAACAAGATACGCAGTATTTT.

V gene TRBV2 combines with J gene TRBJ2-1; D is unresolved. The CDR3 extends over 13 amino acids. Germline values: CDR1 SNHLY, CDR2 FYNNEI. The V end was cut by 3 bases, the J end by 4 bases, with 7 bases between. The CDR3 bases are TGTGCCAGCAGTGAGGGCAGATACAATGAGCAGTTCTTC. Translated: CASSEGRYNEQFF.

V and J are TRBV6-6 and TRBJ2-2; 15 bases are a match to TRBD2. Germline V lookup: CDR1 MNHNY, CDR2 SVGAGI (reference sequence). V was clipped by 7 bases and J by 6 bases; unmatched bases: 9. The CDR3 totals 17 residues. The CDR3 region has the DNA TGTGCCAGCACTCGGACTAGCGGGGGGGCCTTGGCCGGGGAGCTGTTTTTT. It is translated as CASTRTSGGALAGELFF.

This chain connects TRBV9 to TRBJ1-5; TRBD1 matches 7 bases. CDR3 length equals 14 residues. CDR1 SGDLS and CDR2 YYNGEE come from the germline V gene. Losses at the gene ends were 4 bases for V and 3 bases for J; bases not matched to a gene: 4. The CDR3: CASSRGQVNQPQHF. The CDR3 DNA reads TGTGCCAGCAGCCGAGGACAGGTCAATCAGCCCCAGCATTTT.

This clone was observed once. This rearrangement joins TRBV14 to TRBJ1-4; possibly TRBD1 for D (6 bases). This CDR3 contains 13 residues. Deletions cut 0 bases from V and 9 bases from J, with 8 bases between. Germline CDR1 SGHDN, CDR2 FVKESK. In DNA, the CDR3 is TGTGCCAGCAGCCAAGACTGGGGGCAAAAACTGTTTTTT. This encodes CASSQDWGQKLFF.

V is TRBV19 and J is TRBJ2-4; D is possibly TRBD1 (6 bases). The CDR3 is 12 residues long. In germline, CDR1 is LNHDA, CDR2 SQIVND (reference sequence). Trimming stripped 2 bases from V and 7 bases from J, with 6 bases between. For the CDR3, the DNA is TGTGCCAGTAGTATAACAGGGAACATTCAGTACTTC. It codes for CASSITGNIQYF.